Below, 21 T cell receptor beta chains from the same sample are listed, as sequenced in a study of monozygotic twins with inflammatory bowel disease. TCRdb re-called the 5' RACE reads and gives one entry per CDR3 protein, without DNA. Recorded for this sample: roughly 170,000 distinct CDR3 sequences. What was sequenced was blood. Receptors originate from a human donor with ulcerative colitis or Crohn's disease, or a healthy co-twin of an affected twin (not recorded which).

V usage is TRBV6-5 and J usage is TRBJ1-6; TCRdb's assignment of TRBD1 cannot be checked, as there is no DNA. Germline CDR1 MNHEY, CDR2 SVGAGI. The CDR3 loop spans 19 amino acids. CDR3: CASSYGPGHTSSYNSPLHF.

The gene calls are TRBV5-1 and TRBJ1-4. The length of the CDR3 is 14 residues. Germline CDR1 reads SGHRS; CDR2 reads YFSETQ. Here the CDR3 reads CASSSWTGSEKQFF.

V gene TRBV29-1 combines with J gene TRBJ2-2; TCRdb selects TRBD1, and the lack of DNA leaves this call unchecked. CDR1 and CDR2 (germline): SQVTM, ANQGSEA. This CDR3 contains 12 residues. CDR3 region: CSINRDGGELFF.

The J gene is TRBJ1-1, the V gene TRBV7-6. Germline CDR1 is SGHVS and CDR2 is FNYEAQ. The CDR3 extends over 11 amino acids. The CDR3 reads CASSSAQEAFF.

The chain links TRBV14 to TRBJ2-7; TCRdb lists TRBD1, though no DNA is available to test this call. Germline V gene lookup returns CDR1 SGHDN and CDR2 FVKESK. The CDR3 has 13 amino acids. The CDR3: CASSRVWGYEQYF.

The genes are TRBV5-1 and TRBJ2-1. The germline V gene encodes CDR1 SGHRS and CDR2 YFSETQ. This CDR3 contains 12 residues. The CDR3 sequence is CASSLFGNEQFF.

V usage is TRBV29-1 and J usage is TRBJ2-6; the D gene TCRdb calls, TRBD1, cannot be checked with no DNA. CDR1 SQVTM and CDR2 ANQGSEA come from the germline V gene. This CDR3 has 14 amino acids. This CDR3 is CSAKTGAGANVLTF.

The J gene is TRBJ2-2, the V gene TRBV5-1. This CDR3 comprises 18 residues. Germline V lookup: CDR1 SGHRS, CDR2 YFSETQ. CDR3 protein: CASRYQAGYYSSTGELFF. Together with reference TRBV5-1 and TRBJ2-2, the CDR3 gives the full variable domain: KAGVTQTPRYLIKTRGQQVTLSCSPISGHRSVSWYQQTPGQGLQFLFEYFSETQRNKGNFPGRFSGRQFSNSRSEMNVSTLELGDSALYLCASRYQAGYYSSTGELFFGEGSRLTVL.

The chain is built from TRBV14 and TRBJ2-7. This CDR3 comprises 12 residues. The germline V gene encodes CDR1 SGHDN and CDR2 FVKESK. CDR3 sequence reads: CASSRVIYEQYF.

The chain is built from TRBV7-9 and TRBJ2-5; TCRdb returns TRBD2, unconfirmable since there is no DNA. Germline V gene lookup returns CDR1 SEHNR and CDR2 FQNEAQ (reference sequence). The CDR3 loop spans 17 amino acids. CDR3 in amino acids: CASSVGTSGLYQETQYF.

V is TRBV27 and J is TRBJ2-3. Germline lookup yields CDR1 MNHEY and CDR2 SMNVEV (reference sequence). This CDR3 has 14 residues. The CDR3 loop reads CASSYQTGRDTQYF.

This rearrangement joins TRBV5-1 to TRBJ1-4. The CDR3 covers 15 residues. Germline assignment: CDR1 SGHRS and CDR2 YFSETQ. CDR3: CASSLANSHREKLFF.

The V call is TRBV5-1, the J call TRBJ2-7. Germline V CDR1 and CDR2: SGHRS, YFSETQ. This CDR3 has 13 residues. The CDR3 loop is CASRQKGTYEQYF.

The chain recombines TRBV7-2 with TRBJ1-2. Germline assignment: CDR1 SGHTA and CDR2 FQGNSA. The CDR3 has 13 amino acids. The CDR3 sequence is CASSLVRSYGYTF. Filled out from reference TRBV7-2 and TRBJ1-2, the complete variable domain reads GAGVSQSPSNKVTEKGKDVELRCDPISGHTALYWYRQSLGQGLEFLIYFQGNSAPDKSGLPSDRFSAERTGGSVSTLTIQRTQQEDSAVYLCASSLVRSYGYTFGSGTRLTVV.

CDR3 in amino acids: CASNSALRTYNEQFF. J is TRBJ2-1 and V is TRBV27; TCRdb returns TRBD1, unconfirmable since there is no DNA. The CDR3 consists of 15 residues. Germline V gene lookup returns CDR1 MNHEY and CDR2 SMNVEV (reference sequence).

J is TRBJ2-7 and V is TRBV9; there is no DNA to check the TCRdb D call of TRBD1. The CDR3 runs to 15 residues. Germline loops: CDR1 SGDLS, CDR2 YYNGEE. This chain's CDR3 is CASSVGPRESYEQYF.

The V and J genes are TRBV7-2 and TRBJ1-2. The CDR3 is 12 amino acids. Germline V gives CDR1 SGHTA, CDR2 FQGNSA. Here the CDR3 reads CASSFLLYGYTF.

The J gene is TRBJ2-3, the V gene TRBV14. Per germline, CDR1 SGHDN and CDR2 FVKESK. This CDR3 is built from 15 residues. The CDR3 sequence is CASSQFGEEGDTQYF.

The rearrangement uses TRBV25-1 and TRBJ2-7; TCRdb's assignment of TRBD1 cannot be checked, as there is no DNA. The CDR3 runs to 16 residues. Germline lookup yields CDR1 MGHDK and CDR2 SYGVNS. This CDR3 is CASSDPGRTGTYEQYF.

V usage is TRBV30 and J usage is TRBJ2-7; TCRdb calls TRBD2, which cannot be checked without DNA. The CDR3 is 12 amino acids. Germline loops: CDR1 GTSNPN, CDR2 SVGIG (reference sequence). This CDR3 is CAWSRGFHEQYF.

This chain uses TRBV7-9 with TRBJ2-3; absent DNA, TCRdb's TRBD2 call cannot be checked. CDR1 is SEHNR and CDR2 is FQNEAQ in the germline V gene (reference sequence). This CDR3 region has 15 residues. CDR3 sequence: CASSPRLAATDTQYF. The variable domain in full, with the rest retrieved from reference TRBV7-9 and TRBJ2-3, is DTGVSQNPRHKITKRGQNVTFRCDPISEHNRLYWYRQTLGQGPEFLTYFQNEAQLEKSRLLSDRFSAERPKGSFSTLEIQRTEQGDSAMYLCASSPRLAATDTQYFGPGTRLTVL.